The clone carrying this T cell receptor beta chain appeared many times. This specimen comes from a study of CDR3 diversity in severe acne. CDR3 length: 13 residues. Trimming cost V 0 bases and J 5 bases, with 4 bases left between them. Germline V gene sequence: CDR1 MNHEY, CDR2 SVGAGI. Using its own MiXCR run on the PCR reads, TCRdb lists one record per CDR3 protein. The sample has roughly 81,000 distinct CDR3 sequences, about 48% seen once. This receptor was taken from a male donor in good health, serving as a control. The material sequenced was blood. The rearrangement joins TRBV6-5 to TRBJ2-2; D gene unclear. CDR3 DNA: TGTGCCAGCAGTTACTCAAGAACCGGGGAGCTGTTTTTT. The encoded protein is CASSYSRTGELFF.